Listed below are T cell receptor beta chains from one sample, sequenced in a study of cytomegalovirus exposure and HLA in healthy donors. Measured with immunoSEQ multiplex PCR; TCRdb has only the in-frame clones, and not every one. This sample yields 150,000 to 200,000 clones, of which approximately 80% are seen a single time; 4.8% belongs to the top ten. Sequences were obtained from PBMCs. These TCRs come from a man between 18 and 29 years old in good health and CMV-seronegative. Each CDR3 is given without its conserved first and last residue. Fields, in order: J gene, V gene, CDR3 protein.

>TRBJ2-1|TRBV10-3
ATLADPYNEQF
>TRBJ1-5|TRBV7-2
ASSLGRGQGQPQH
>TRBJ1-5|TRBV2
ASSEAVQGYQPQH
>TRBJ2-2|TRBV6-5
ASSYGLGAGTGELF
>TRBJ2-7|TRBV25-1
ASSEYVEGREVNEQY
>TRBJ1-2|TRBV19
ASSMFGEHYGYT
>TRBJ2-6|TRBV19
ASTYRGLGANVLT
>TRBJ2-5|TRBV18
ASSPRNRGHQETQY
>TRBJ1-2|TRBV29-1
SVERQGESYGYT
>TRBJ2-7|TRBV7-9
ASSPGQGFSYEQY
>TRBJ2-2|TRBV4-2
ASSHGQGCGELF